Below are 10 T cell receptor beta chains sequenced from a single sample in a study of blood T cell repertoires in COVID-19. The table came from immunoSEQ multiplex PCR; TCRdb's copy has only in-frame clones and leaves some out. The table includes about 220,000 clones, approximately 83% detected once. The material sequenced was peripheral blood. The receptors originated from a woman aged 30 to 39 who had recovered from COVID-19.

The rearrangement joins TRBV19 to TRBJ2-7; possibly TRBD2 for D (6 bases). Germline V CDR1 and CDR2: LNHDA, SQIVND (reference sequence). Trimming took 6 bases from V and 6 from J, leaving 15 bases between them. The CDR3 consists of 13 residues. The CDR3 sequence is CASSTIVGSEQYF. CDR3 coding DNA: TGTGCCAGTAGCACAATAGTCGGGAGCGAGCAGTACTTC.

This sequence joins TRBV6-5 and TRBJ2-1, with 13 nucleotides matching TRBD2. Trimming removed 2 bases from V and 7 bases from J; junction bases left unmatched: 5. Germline V CDR1 and CDR2: MNHEY, SVGAGI. This CDR3 contains 16 residues. The CDR3 DNA reads as TGTGCCAGCAGTTACCCCGTGACTAGCGGGGGGAATGAGCAGTTCTTC. This encodes CASSYPVTSGGNEQFF.

The chain employs TRBV19 and TRBJ1-2; D is uncertain. The CDR3 spans 16 residues. Per germline, CDR1 LNHDA and CDR2 SQIVND (reference sequence). V dropped 3 bases and J dropped 0 bases, with 14 bases sitting between them. The CDR3 DNA sequence: TGTGCCAGTAGTATTGGGCACGATACGACTAACTATGGCTACACCTTC. Translating gives CASSIGHDTTNYGYTF.

The chain is built from TRBV7-3 and TRBJ2-3, with 10 bases matching TRBD2. Germline V gives CDR1 SGHTA, CDR2 FQGTGA. J gave up 0 bases and V 6 bases, and 6 bases lay outside the gene matches. This CDR3 region has 16 residues. CDR3 sequence reads: CASSRTSGTSTDTQYF. Here the CDR3 DNA reads TGTGCCAGCAGTCGAACTAGCGGGACTAGCACAGATACGCAGTATTTT.

The rearrangement joins TRBV5-6 to TRBJ1-1, with a possible D match to TRBD1 (6 bases). There are 15 residues in the CDR3. V dropped 0 bases and J dropped 1 base, with 10 bases sitting between them. Germline loops: CDR1 SGHDT, CDR2 YYEEEE. This CDR3 reads CASSLAGRGNTEAFF. The DNA for the CDR3 is TGTGCCAGCAGCTTGGCGGGCAGGGGGAACACTGAAGCTTTCTTT.

This clone was recorded only once. The CDR3 spells CASSLWGSGGTWAQYF. The CDR3 DNA reads TGTGCCAGCAGTTTATGGGGTAGCGGGGGGACCTGGGCCCAGTACTTC. The rearrangement uses TRBV27 and TRBJ2-5, with 10 positions matching TRBD2. V lost 1 base, J lost 9 bases, and 11 bases stayed unmatched. CDR1 is MNHEY and CDR2 is SMNVEV in the germline V gene (reference sequence). The CDR3 length is 16 residues.

This clone was seen a few times. The chain links TRBV5-1 to TRBJ2-7; TRBD1 agrees at 9 bases. Germline CDR1 is SGHRS and CDR2 is YFSETQ. This CDR3 is 13 amino acids long. The J segment lost 5 bases and the V segment lost 4 bases, leaving 4 bases of the junction unmatched. The chain's CDR3 is CASSQGQGDEQYF. In DNA, the CDR3 is TGCGCCAGCAGCCAGGGACAGGGAGACGAGCAGTACTTC.

V usage is TRBV30 and J usage is TRBJ2-7; D possibly corresponds to TRBD1 (6 bases). The CDR3 has 12 residues. V lost 5 bases and J 0 bases, leaving 8 bases between the germline ends. Looked up from germline, CDR1 is GTSNPN and CDR2 is SVGIG (reference sequence). The chain's CDR3 is CAWRDNSYEQYF. The CDR3 nucleotides are TGTGCCTGGCGGGACAACTCCTACGAGCAGTACTTC.

This clone has just one count. CDR3 coding DNA: TGTGCCAGCATGGGCAGGGAGCTGTTTTTT. Translation: CASMGRELFF. The rearrangement uses TRBV25-1 and TRBJ2-2; D remains ambiguous. V was trimmed by 7 bases and J by 9 bases, leaving 6 bases between them. Germline CDR1 and CDR2: MGHDK and SYGVNS. The CDR3 extends over 10 amino acids.

This chain connects TRBV2 to TRBJ2-3; D is unresolved. The CDR3 contains 15 residues. Trimming took 0 bases from V and 2 from J, leaving 9 bases between them. CDR1 is SNHLY, CDR2 FYNNEI, per germline. The CDR3 region has the DNA TGTGCCAGCAGTGAAGCAGAGGCGGTCACAGATACGCAGTATTTT. As protein: CASSEAEAVTDTQYF.